Listed below are T cell receptor beta chains from one sample, sequenced in a study of PD-1 blockade in mismatch repair-deficient tumors. Measured with immunoSEQ multiplex PCR; TCRdb has only the in-frame clones, and not every one. The table lists 120,000 or so clones, approximately 91% of them singletons, with 12% in the top ten. This sample comprised peripheral blood, obtained 70 to 73 weeks after starting pembrolizumab. The receptor set was obtained from an adult with mismatch repair-deficient cancer. The CDR3 runs from the conserved cysteine through the conserved F or W. The D gene is left open where the match is weak. Clone size is stated in some rows and not others, as once, few, many or a class when expanded.

DNA,CDR3,D,J,V,size,length
TGTGCCAGCAGTACCAGACAGGGTTTAACTGAAGCTTTCTTT,CASSTRQGLTEAFF,TRBD1,TRBJ1-1,TRBV6-1,-,14
TGTGCCAGCAGTTACTCGGCAATCCAGCCCCAGCATTTT,CASSYSAIQPQHF,-,TRBJ1-5,TRBV6-5,few,13
TGTGCCTGGGCCACAGGGCTTGTCTACGAGCAGTACTTC,CAWATGLVYEQYF,-,TRBJ2-7,TRBV30,-,13
TGTGCCAGCAGCCCTTACAGGGACGGTGGCTACGAGCAGTACTTC,CASSPYRDGGYEQYF,-,TRBJ2-7,TRBV6-5,-,15
TGTGCCAGCAGCCCTACTAGCGGGTCTTACAATGAGCAGTTCTTC,CASSPTSGSYNEQFF,TRBD2,TRBJ2-1,TRBV5-4,-,15
TGTGCCAGCAGCTCCCTCAGCCTCGGGACTCCCTACAATGAGCAGTTCTTC,CASSSLSLGTPYNEQFF,-,TRBJ2-1,TRBV28,-,17
TGTGCCAGCAGTGAAGAAGGAGATACGCAGTATTTT,CASSEEGDTQYF,-,TRBJ2-3,TRBV25-1,-,12
TGCGCCAGCAGCCAAACACAAGCTGAGACCCAGTACTTC,CASSQTQAETQYF,-,TRBJ2-5,TRBV4-1,once,13
TGTGCCAGTCAGAGCGGGAGCTCCTACAATGAGCAGTTCTTC,CASQSGSSYNEQFF,TRBD2,TRBJ2-1,TRBV7-8,-,14
TGCAGCGTTGAAACCCAGGGGGCAGATACGCAGTATTTT,CSVETQGADTQYF,TRBD1,TRBJ2-3,TRBV29-1,-,13
TGTGCCAGCAGTTACGGGACTAGCGATTACGAGCAGTACTTC,CASSYGTSDYEQYF,TRBD2,TRBJ2-7,TRBV6-5,-,14
TGTGCCAGCAGCTTACGGGCCCCACCGGAGTCACGTTGGGATGAGCAGTTCTTC,CASSLRAPPESRWDEQFF,-,TRBJ2-1,TRBV7-3,-,18
TGTGCCAGCAGCTCCGGACAGAATCTTTACGAGCAGTACTTC,CASSSGQNLYEQYF,-,TRBJ2-7,TRBV7-2,-,14
TGTGCCAGCAGCTTAGGACCTTTGGACGGGGCTGGACAGACCCAGTACTTC,CASSLGPLDGAGQTQYF,-,TRBJ2-5,TRBV7-9,-,17
TGCGCCAGCAGCCGGGACAGGATCTATGGCTACACCTTC,CASSRDRIYGYTF,TRBD1,TRBJ1-2,TRBV5-1,few,13
TGCGCCAGCAGCCAAGATCCGGGAAGCTCCTACGAGCAGTACTTC,CASSQDPGSSYEQYF,-,TRBJ2-7,TRBV4-1,-,15
TGTGCCAGCAGCTTGGCGACTAATTCGGGGGGAGAGACCCAGTACTTC,CASSLATNSGGETQYF,TRBD2,TRBJ2-5,TRBV5-6,-,16